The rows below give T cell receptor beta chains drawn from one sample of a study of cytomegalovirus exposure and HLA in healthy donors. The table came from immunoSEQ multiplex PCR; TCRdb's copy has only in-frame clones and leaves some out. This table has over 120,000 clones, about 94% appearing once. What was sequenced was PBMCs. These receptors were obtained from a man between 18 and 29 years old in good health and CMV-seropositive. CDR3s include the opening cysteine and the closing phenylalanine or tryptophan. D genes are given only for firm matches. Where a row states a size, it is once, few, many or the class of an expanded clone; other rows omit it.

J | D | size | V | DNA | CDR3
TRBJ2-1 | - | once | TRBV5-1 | TGCGCCAGCAGCTTGGTAGTCGGGAGAGTAGATGAGCAGTTCTTC | CASSLVVGRVDEQFF
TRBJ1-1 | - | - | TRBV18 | TGTGCCAGCTCACCAATCCTCGGACAACCGAACACTGAAGCTTTCTTT | CASSPILGQPNTEAFF
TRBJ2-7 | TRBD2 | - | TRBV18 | TGTGCCAGCTCTCCTTCTAGCGGCCTAGCTCTCGAGCAGTACTTC | CASSPSSGLALEQYF
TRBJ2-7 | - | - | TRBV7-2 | TGTGCCAGCGTTCAGTGGACTCAAGACGGGGAGGAGCAGTACTTC | CASVQWTQDGEEQYF
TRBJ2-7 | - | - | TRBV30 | TGTGCCTGTTCTATCAGGGTTTCCTACGAGCAGTACTTC | CACSIRVSYEQYF
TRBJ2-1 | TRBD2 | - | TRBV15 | TGTGCCACCAGCACGACTAGCGGGCGCAATGAGCAGTTCTTC | CATSTTSGRNEQFF
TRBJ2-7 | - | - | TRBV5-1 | TGCGCCAGCAGCCCGGCGGTAGGAGAAGAGCAGTACTTC | CASSPAVGEEQYF
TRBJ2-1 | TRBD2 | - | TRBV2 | TGTGCCAGCAGTGAGCCGGGGACTAGCGGCAATGAGCAGTTCTTC | CASSEPGTSGNEQFF
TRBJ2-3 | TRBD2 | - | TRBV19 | TGTGCCAGTAGTATAGCCACCGGGGAGGGGACAGATACGCAGTATTTT | CASSIATGEGTDTQYF
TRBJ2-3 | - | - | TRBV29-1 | TGCAGCGTTGTGGGCAGGGTCGGGAGCACAGATACGCAGTATTTT | CSVVGRVGSTDTQYF
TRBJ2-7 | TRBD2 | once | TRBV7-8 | TGTGCCAGCAGCTTAACTAGCGGGAGCTACGAGCAGTACTTC | CASSLTSGSYEQYF
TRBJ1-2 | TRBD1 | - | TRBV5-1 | TGCGCCAGCAGCGCAGGGACAGGGGGCGCCTATGGCTACACCTTC | CASSAGTGGAYGYTF
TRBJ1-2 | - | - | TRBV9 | TGTGCCAGCAGCGGGACCGAGGGAGTTGGCTACACCTTC | CASSGTEGVGYTF
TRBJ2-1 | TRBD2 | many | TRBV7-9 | TGTGCCAGCAGCCCGAAGATTGCTAGCGCGGGAGGGCCGAATGAGCAGTTCTTC | CASSPKIASAGGPNEQFF
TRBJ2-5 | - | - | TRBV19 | TGTGCCAGTAGTATATCCCCGGGAGAGGGTTTAGAAGAGACCCAGTACTTC | CASSISPGEGLEETQYF
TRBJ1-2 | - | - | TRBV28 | TGTGCCAGCAGCTTTCCACTTACCTGGGGCTACACCTTC | CASSFPLTWGYTF
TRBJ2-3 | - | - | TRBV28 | TGTGCCAGCAGCCGTACCGGGACAAGAGGGTTTACAGATACGCAGTATTTT | CASSRTGTRGFTDTQYF
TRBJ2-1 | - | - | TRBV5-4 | TGTGCCAGCAGCTTGGCGGGGAGTAGGGCCCACAATGAGCAGTTCTTC | CASSLAGSRAHNEQFF
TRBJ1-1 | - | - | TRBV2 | TGTGCCAGCAGTGAAGACTTTCTCCACACTGAAGCTTTCTTT | CASSEDFLHTEAFF
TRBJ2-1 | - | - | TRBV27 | TGTGCCAGCAGTTTTGGGGGCCTTGAGCAGTTCTTC | CASSFGGLEQFF
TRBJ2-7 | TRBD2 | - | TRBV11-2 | TGTGCCAGCAGTCTAGCGGCCTCCTACGAGCAGTACTTC | CASSLAASYEQYF
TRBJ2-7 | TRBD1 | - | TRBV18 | TGTGCCAGCTCACCTTCACAGGGGGCAAACGAGCAGTACTTC | CASSPSQGANEQYF
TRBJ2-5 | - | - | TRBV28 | TGTGCCAGCAGTCCCCCGGACAGTCAAGAGACCCAGTACTTC | CASSPPDSQETQYF
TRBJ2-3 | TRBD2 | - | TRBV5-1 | TGCGCCAGCAGCCTCGGAACTAGCGGCACAGATACGCAGTATTTT | CASSLGTSGTDTQYF
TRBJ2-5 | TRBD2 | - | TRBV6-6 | TGTGCCAGCACTTTCGGGAGGGAGGAGACCCAGTACTTC | CASTFGREETQYF
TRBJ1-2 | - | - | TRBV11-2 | TGTGCCAGCAGCTTAGAGCTAAGAGGCTACACCTTC | CASSLELRGYTF
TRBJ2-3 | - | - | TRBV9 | TGTGCCAGCAGCGTAGTTGGAGGAAGCACAGATACGCAGTATTTT | CASSVVGGSTDTQYF
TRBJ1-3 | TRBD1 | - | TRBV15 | TGTGCCACCAGCAGAGCCCCCGGGACAGCTTATTTT | CATSRAPGTAYF
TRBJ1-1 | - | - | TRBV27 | TGTGCCAGCAGTTTAATAGGGGGGGCAGGGCTAGCTGAAGCTTTCTTT | CASSLIGGAGLAEAFF
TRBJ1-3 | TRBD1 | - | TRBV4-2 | TGTGCCAGCAGCCAGCGCGGACAGGGTGGAAACACCATATATTTT | CASSQRGQGGNTIYF
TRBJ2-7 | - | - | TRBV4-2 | TGTGCCAGCAGCTCCCCGGGGCCGGAGGGCTCCTACGAGCAGTACTTC | CASSSPGPEGSYEQYF
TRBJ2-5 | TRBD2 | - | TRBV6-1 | TGTGCCAGCAGTGAAGTTGGTTGGACTAGCGTTCCAGAGACCCAGTACTTC | CASSEVGWTSVPETQYF
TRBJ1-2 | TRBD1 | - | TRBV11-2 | TGTGCCAGCAGCGGCCACAGGGGATCGAACTATGGCTACACCTTC | CASSGHRGSNYGYTF
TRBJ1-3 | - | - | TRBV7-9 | TGTGCCAGCAGCCCCAGGCCCCGGGAGGGGAACACCATATATTTT | CASSPRPREGNTIYF
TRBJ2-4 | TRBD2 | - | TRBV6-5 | TGTGCCAGCAGTCGGGGGGTACGGGCCAAAAACATTCAGTACTTC | CASSRGVRAKNIQYF
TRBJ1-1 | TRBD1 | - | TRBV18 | TGTGCCAGCTCAACCGGACAGGGCGAAGCTTTCTTT | CASSTGQGEAFF
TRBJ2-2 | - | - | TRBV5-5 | TGTGCCAGCAGGCAGATGCAGGGTAACACCGGGGAGCTGTTTTTT | CASRQMQGNTGELFF
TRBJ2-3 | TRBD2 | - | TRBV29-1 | TGCAGCGTTGGGCCTAGCGGGAGATATGGTACGCAGTATTTT | CSVGPSGRYGTQYF
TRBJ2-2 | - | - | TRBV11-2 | TGTGCCAGCAGCCCAAGGGGCGGGAACACCGGGGAGCTGTTTTTT | CASSPRGGNTGELFF
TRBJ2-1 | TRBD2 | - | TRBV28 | TGTGCCAGCGAAAATAACCGACTAGCGCTCTACAATGAGCAGTTCTTC | CASENNRLALYNEQFF
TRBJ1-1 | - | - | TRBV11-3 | TGTGCCAGCAGCTTAGTGTGGCTCATGAACACTGAAGCTTTCTTT | CASSLVWLMNTEAFF